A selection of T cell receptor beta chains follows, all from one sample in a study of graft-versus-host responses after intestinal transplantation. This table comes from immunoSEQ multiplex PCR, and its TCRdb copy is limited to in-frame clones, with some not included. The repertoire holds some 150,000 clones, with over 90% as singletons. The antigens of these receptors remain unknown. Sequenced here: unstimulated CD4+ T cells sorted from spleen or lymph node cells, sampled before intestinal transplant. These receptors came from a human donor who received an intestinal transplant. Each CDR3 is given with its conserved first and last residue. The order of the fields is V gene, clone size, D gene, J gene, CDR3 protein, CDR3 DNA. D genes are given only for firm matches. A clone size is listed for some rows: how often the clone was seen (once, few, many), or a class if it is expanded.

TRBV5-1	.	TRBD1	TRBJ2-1	CASSLEQGYNEQFF	TGCGCCAGCAGCTTGGAACAGGGGTACAATGAGCAGTTCTTC
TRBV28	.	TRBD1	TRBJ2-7	CASRPQGASIHEQYF	TGTGCCAGCAGGCCACAGGGGGCTTCAATCCACGAGCAGTACTTC
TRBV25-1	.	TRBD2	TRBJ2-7	CASSEVAGAYEQYF	TGTGCCAGCAGTGAAGTAGCGGGGGCCTACGAGCAGTACTTC
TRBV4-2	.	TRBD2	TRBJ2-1	CASSHVPLAGEGRNEQFF	TGTGCCAGCAGCCATGTCCCTCTAGCGGGAGAAGGGCGCAATGAGCAGTTCTTC
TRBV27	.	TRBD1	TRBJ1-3	CASSFFHGQGDTIYF	TGTGCCAGCAGTTTCTTCCATGGACAGGGGGACACCATATATTTT
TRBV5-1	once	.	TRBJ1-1	CASSPLRDRDTEAFF	TGCGCCAGCAGCCCCTTGAGGGATAGGGACACTGAAGCTTTCTTT
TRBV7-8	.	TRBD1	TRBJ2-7	CASSFRTGRNYEQYF	TGTGCCAGCAGCTTCCGGACAGGGAGAAACTACGAGCAGTACTTC
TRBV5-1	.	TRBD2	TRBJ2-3	CASGTRGGLAGVTDTQYF	TGCGCCAGCGGAACCCGCGGGGGACTAGCGGGAGTTACAGATACGCAGTATTTT
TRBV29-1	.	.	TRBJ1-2	CSSRGGNGYTF	TGCAGCAGTAGGGGAGGAAATGGCTACACCTTC
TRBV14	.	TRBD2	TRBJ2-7	CASSQVPGGNYEQYF	TGTGCCAGCAGCCAAGTCCCGGGAGGCAACTACGAGCAGTACTTC
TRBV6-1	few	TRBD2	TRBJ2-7	CASSGAGGTYEQYF	TGTGCCAGCAGTGGAGCGGGAGGTACCTACGAGCAGTACTTC
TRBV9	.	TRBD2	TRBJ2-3	CASSVGTSGFADTQYF	TGTGCCAGCAGCGTAGGGACTAGCGGTTTCGCAGATACGCAGTATTTT
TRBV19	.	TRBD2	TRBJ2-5	CASSARTSGSEETQYF	TGTGCCAGTAGTGCAAGGACTAGCGGGAGCGAAGAGACCCAGTACTTC
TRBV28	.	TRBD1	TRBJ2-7	CASSRGDRARDEQYF	TGTGCCAGCAGCCGGGGGGACAGGGCGAGGGACGAGCAGTACTTC
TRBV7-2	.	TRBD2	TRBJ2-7	CASSLTLAGRYEQYF	TGTGCCAGCAGCTTAACACTAGCGGGCCGCTACGAGCAGTACTTC
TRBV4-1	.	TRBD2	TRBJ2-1	CASSLRLAGVTYNEQFF	TGCGCCAGCAGCCTACGACTAGCGGGAGTAACCTACAATGAGCAGTTCTTC
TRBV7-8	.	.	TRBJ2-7	CASSLGSGSSYYEQYF	TGTGCCAGCAGCTTAGGTTCTGGCTCTTCTTACTACGAGCAGTACTTC
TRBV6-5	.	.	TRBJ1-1	CASAPSGNTEAFF	TGTGCCAGCGCTCCAAGCGGGAACACTGAAGCTTTCTTT
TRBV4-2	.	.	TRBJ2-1	CASSQDLQDSYNEQFF	TGTGCCAGCAGCCAAGATCTACAGGACTCCTACAATGAGCAGTTCTTC
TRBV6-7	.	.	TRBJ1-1	CASSYSRSDTEAFF	TGTGCCAGCAGTTACTCAAGGTCAGACACTGAAGCTTTCTTT
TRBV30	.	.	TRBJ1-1	CAWSVMGKNTEAFF	TGTGCCTGGAGTGTGATGGGGAAGAACACTGAAGCTTTCTTT
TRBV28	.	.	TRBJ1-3	CASSTGPGVGNTIYF	TGTGCCAGCAGTACCGGACCCGGGGTTGGAAACACCATATATTTT
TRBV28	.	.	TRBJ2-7	CASSPDRNPYEQYF	TGTGCCAGCAGTCCCGACAGAAACCCCTACGAGCAGTACTTC
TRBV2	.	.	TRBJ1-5	CASSSDGVNQPQHF	TGTGCCAGCAGTTCGGACGGTGTGAATCAGCCCCAGCATTTT
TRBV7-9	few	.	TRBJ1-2	CASTQVNYGYTF	TGTGCCAGCACTCAGGTTAACTATGGCTACACCTTC
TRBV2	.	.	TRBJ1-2	CASGVIGGTYGYTF	TGTGCCAGCGGGGTCATAGGGGGAACCTATGGCTACACCTTC
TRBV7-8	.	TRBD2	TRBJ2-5	CASSPGLAGGLETQYF	TGTGCCAGCAGCCCAGGACTAGCGGGAGGATTAGAGACCCAGTACTTC
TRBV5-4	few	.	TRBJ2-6	CASSLRFGRDPSGANVLTF	TGTGCCAGCAGCCTCCGGTTTGGTAGAGATCCCTCTGGGGCCAACGTCCTGACTTTC
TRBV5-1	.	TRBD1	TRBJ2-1	CASSLIGGGQFF	TGCGCCAGCAGCTTGATAGGGGGCGGGCAGTTCTTC
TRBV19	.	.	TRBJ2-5	CASSIVAQGRETQYF	TGTGCCAGTAGTATAGTTGCGCAGGGCCGGGAGACCCAGTACTTC
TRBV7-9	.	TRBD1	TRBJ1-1	CASSPGGARTEAFF	TGTGCCAGCAGCCCAGGGGGCGCGCGCACTGAAGCTTTCTTT
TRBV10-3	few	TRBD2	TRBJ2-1	CAIGAGLAGTNNEQFF	TGTGCCATCGGAGCGGGACTAGCGGGAACAAATAATGAGCAGTTCTTC
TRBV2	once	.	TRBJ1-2	CASSDLFSHGYTF	TGTGCCAGCAGTGATTTATTCAGCCATGGCTACACCTTC
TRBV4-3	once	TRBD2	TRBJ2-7	CASSQGLAGRNEQYF	TGCGCCAGCAGCCAAGGACTAGCGGGAAGGAACGAGCAGTACTTC
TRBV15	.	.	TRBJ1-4	CATSRDSTGEKLFF	TGTGCCACCAGCAGAGATTCGACAGGCGAAAAACTGTTTTTT
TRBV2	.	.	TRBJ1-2	CASSELGANYGYTF	TGTGCCAGCAGTGAATTGGGGGCTAACTATGGCTACACCTTC
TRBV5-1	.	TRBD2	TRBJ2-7	CASGGTSGLYEQYF	TGCGCCAGCGGCGGGACTAGCGGTCTCTACGAGCAGTACTTC
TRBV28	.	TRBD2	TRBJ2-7	CASSSPLAGFSYEQYF	TGTGCCAGCAGCTCCCCCTTAGCGGGTTTCTCCTACGAGCAGTACTTC
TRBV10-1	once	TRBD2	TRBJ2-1	CASSGGGIYNEQFF	TGCGCCAGCAGCGGGGGGGGCATTTACAATGAGCAGTTCTTC
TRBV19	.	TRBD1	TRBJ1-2	CATTTTGAKGGYTF	TGTGCCACCACCACGACAGGGGCAAAGGGCGGCTACACCTTC
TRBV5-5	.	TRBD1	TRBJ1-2	CASSSLRQGANYGYTF	TGTGCCAGCAGCTCTCTCCGACAGGGTGCTAACTATGGCTACACCTTC
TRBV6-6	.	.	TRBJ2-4	CASSYVRDPNIQYF	TGTGCCAGCAGTTACGTTAGGGACCCAAACATTCAGTACTTC
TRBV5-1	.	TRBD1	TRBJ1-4	CASNKLGQGEEKLFF	TGCGCCAGCAATAAACTAGGACAGGGTGAGGAAAAACTGTTTTTT
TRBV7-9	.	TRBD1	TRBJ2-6	CASSPQGSGANVLTF	TGTGCCAGCAGCCCACAGGGGTCCGGGGCCAACGTCCTGACTTTC
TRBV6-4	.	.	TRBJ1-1	CASSVGRGGEAFF	TGTGCCAGCAGTGTCGGGCGGGGTGGTGAAGCTTTCTTT
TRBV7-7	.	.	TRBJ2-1	CASSPRGSSYNEQFF	TGTGCCAGCAGCCCGAGGGGGAGCTCCTACAATGAGCAGTTCTTC
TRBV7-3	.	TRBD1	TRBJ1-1	CASSSTGIAEAFF	TGTGCCAGCAGCTCGACAGGGATCGCTGAAGCTTTCTTT
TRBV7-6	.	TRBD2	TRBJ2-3	CASSPLGGRPTSTDTQYF	TGTGCCAGCAGCCCCCTCGGCGGGAGGCCCACTAGCACAGATACGCAGTATTTT